The 24 T cell receptor beta chains listed next were all sequenced from one sample in a study of CD8+CD57+ T cells in acquired aplastic anemia. Patients chosen for sequencing had CD8+CD57+ cells that had expanded, as shown by flow cytometry. TCR beta VDJ combinations and CDR3 sequences were profiled from genomic DNA. Using its own MiXCR run on the reads, TCRdb lists one record per CDR3 protein. This sample has approximately 180,000 distinct CDR3 sequences; roughly 43% occur once, and the top ten carry more than 1%. The source material was sorted CD4+, CD8+, or CD8+CD57+ T cells (not recorded which) from PBMCs. The receptor source for this set is a human donor with aplastic anemia.

The chain is built from TRBV9 and TRBJ1-2, with D possibly matching TRBD1 (6 bases). CDR3 length equals 13 residues. Germline assignment: CDR1 SGDLS and CDR2 YYNGEE. Trimming took 4 bases from V and 7 from J, leaving 14 bases between them. The CDR3: CASSSSGAIGYTF. As DNA, the CDR3 is TGTGCCAGCAGCTCCTCAGGGGCGATTGGCTACACCTTC.

The sample holds many counts of this clonotype. The chain employs TRBV29-1 and TRBJ2-3; 7 nucleotides agree with TRBD1. The CDR3 has 17 residues. CDR1 and CDR2 (germline): SQVTM, ANQGSEA. The ends lost 0 bases at V and 0 bases at J; junction bases unmatched: 9. The CDR3 loop is CSVEDRHRGGSTDTQYF. The CDR3 DNA is TGCAGCGTTGAAGATAGGCACAGGGGTGGGAGCACAGATACGCAGTATTTT.

This clonotype was counted between two and nine times. The genes are TRBV29-1 and TRBJ2-1; D is unresolved. Germline V lookup: CDR1 SQVTM, CDR2 ANQGSEA. V dropped 3 bases and J dropped 9 bases, with 9 bases sitting between them. This CDR3 spans 11 amino acids. CDR3 coding DNA: TGCAGCGTTGAGTCTGGGTTTGAGCAGTTCTTC. Residues: CSVESGFEQFF.

This clonotype was detected ten times or more. The chain joins TRBV19 to TRBJ1-3, with D unresolved. Trimming took off 3 bases at V and 2 bases at J, with 8 bases between the two ends. CDR3 length: 14 residues. Germline loops: CDR1 LNHDA, CDR2 SQIVND (reference sequence). Here the CDR3 DNA reads TGTGCCAGTAGTATTAGGCAGCCTGGAAACACCATATATTTT. This gives the protein CASSIRQPGNTIYF.

A few counts support this clonotype. V is TRBV20-1 and J is TRBJ2-3; the D is unclear. Germline V gives CDR1 DFQATT, CDR2 SNEGSKA (reference sequence). Trimming shortened V by 3 bases and J by 2 bases, and 9 bases separated the two germline ends. There are 13 residues in the CDR3. The CDR3 loop is CSASLQYTDTQYF. CDR3 nucleotides: TGCAGTGCTAGTCTCCAGTACACAGATACGCAGTATTTT.

In this sample, this clonotype turned up a few times. The genes are TRBV28 and TRBJ1-1; 9 nucleotides agree with TRBD1. Germline CDR1 reads MDHEN; CDR2 reads SYDVKM. This CDR3 comprises 16 residues. J gave up 1 base and V 6 bases, and 9 bases lay outside the gene matches. CDR3 sequence (DNA): TGTGCCAGCAGCTCCCCCCCGGGACAGGGGAACACTGAAGCTTTCTTT. This translates into CASSSPPGQGNTEAFF. Filled out from reference TRBV28 and TRBJ1-1, the complete variable domain reads DVKVTQSSRYLVKRTGEKVFLECVQDMDHENMFWYRQDPGLGLRLIYFSYDVKMKEKGDIPEGYSVSREKKERFSLILESASTNQTSMYLCASSSPPGQGNTEAFFGQGTRLTVV.

The rearrangement joins TRBV2 to TRBJ2-7; D possibly corresponds to TRBD1 (6 bases). The germline gives CDR1 SNHLY, CDR2 FYNNEI. V was cut by 10 bases and J by 3 bases, with 13 bases left in between. This CDR3 contains 12 residues. The CDR3 spells CATSDRNYEQYF. The CDR3 DNA follows: TGTGCCACCTCGGACAGAAACTACGAGCAGTACTTC. Drawing the rest from reference TRBV2 and TRBJ2-7, the complete variable domain is EPEVTQTPSHQVTQMGQEVILRCVPISNHLYFYWYRQILGQKVEFLVSFYNNEISEKSEIFDDQFSVERPDGSNFTLKIRSTKLEDSAMYFCATSDRNYEQYFGPGTRLTVT.

In this sample, this clonotype turned up many times. The CDR3 spells CASSEPNYEQYF. For the CDR3, the DNA is TGTGCCAGCAGTGAACCTAACTACGAGCAGTACTTC. J is TRBJ2-7 and V is TRBV6-1; D is undetermined. This CDR3 is 12 amino acids long. Germline-derived CDR1 and CDR2 are MNHNS and SASEGT. V was pared by 2 bases and J by 3 bases, with 5 bases between.

The chain links TRBV11-1 to TRBJ2-1; tentatively, D is TRBD2 (5 bases). This CDR3 is 15 amino acids long. CDR1 is SGHAT, CDR2 FQDESV, per germline (reference sequence). Trimming removed 6 bases at V and 6 bases at J, with 18 bases between. CDR3 in DNA: TGTGCCAGCAGGGTCGGACGGGAAGGGTCCAATGAGCAGTTCTTC. This gives the protein CASRVGREGSNEQFF.

The sample holds a few counts of this clonotype. V gene TRBV10-3 combines with J gene TRBJ1-2; D possibly corresponds to TRBD1 (6 bases). CDR1 and CDR2 (germline): ENHRY, SYGVKD. Trimming shortened V by 0 bases and J by 7 bases, and 9 bases separated the two germline ends. The CDR3 spans 13 residues. This chain's CDR3 is CAISESGGRGYTF. DNA of the CDR3: TGTGCCATCAGTGAGTCAGGGGGGCGTGGCTACACCTTC.

V gene TRBV25-1 combines with J gene TRBJ1-4; 9 nucleotides line up with TRBD1. With 5 bases clipped from V and 3 bases from J, the junction kept 16 bases outside the gene matches. Germline CDR1 MGHDK, CDR2 SYGVNS. The CDR3 runs 19 residues. CDR3 loop: CASSLHPGQGMGANEKLFF. The CDR3 bases are TGTGCCAGCAGTCTACACCCTGGACAGGGGATGGGCGCTAATGAAAAACTGTTTTTT.

The chain carries TRBV10-3 and TRBJ1-3; D is unclear. Germline CDR1 reads ENHRY; CDR2 reads SYGVKD. V was trimmed by 10 bases and J by 4 bases, leaving 5 bases between them. This CDR3 has 10 amino acids. CDR3 amino acids: CATEGNTIYF. The CDR3 bases are TGTGCCACCGAGGGAAACACCATATATTTT.

This clonotype came up a few times. The rearrangement joins TRBV2 to TRBJ2-7; no firm D call. CDR1 and CDR2 (germline): SNHLY, FYNNEI. V was trimmed by 4 bases and J by 2 bases, leaving 3 bases between them. This CDR3 region has 11 residues. CDR3 sequence reads: CASSGTYEQYF. DNA of the CDR3: TGTGCCAGCAGTGGAACCTACGAGCAGTACTTC.

This clonotype has ten or more counts. The V call is TRBV4-3, the J call TRBJ2-5; no clear D gene. This CDR3 comprises 15 residues. Germline lookup yields CDR1 LGHNA and CDR2 YSLEER. V gave up 1 base and J gave up 2 bases, with 11 bases separating them. CDR3 nucleotide sequence: TGCGCCAGCAGCCAAGGACCCAGCCGACAAGAGACCCAGTACTTC. It yields the protein CASSQGPSRQETQYF.

This chain links TRBV10-3 with TRBJ1-4, with 8 bases matching TRBD1. The CDR3 runs 14 residues. The germline CDR1 and CDR2 sequences are ENHRY and SYGVKD. The ends lost 6 bases at V and 5 bases at J; junction bases unmatched: 5. CDR3 in amino acids: CAISGTGRNEKLFF. The CDR3 DNA sequence: TGTGCCATCAGCGGGACAGGCCGAAATGAAAAACTGTTTTTT.

This clonotype has ten or more counts. The V call is TRBV5-1, the J call TRBJ1-2, with TRBD1 identical over 7 bases. The CDR3 consists of 13 residues. V lost 2 bases, J lost 8 bases, and 6 bases stayed unmatched. Germline V gene data show CDR1 as SGHRS and CDR2 as YFSETQ. CDR3 residues: CASSLTGERGYTF. The CDR3 nucleotides read TGCGCCAGCAGCTTAACAGGGGAACGGGGCTACACCTTC. The full variable domain, in which reference TRBV5-1 and TRBJ1-2 provide the parts outside the CDR3, is KAGVTQTPRYLIKTRGQQVTLSCSPISGHRSVSWYQQTPGQGLQFLFEYFSETQRNKGNFPGRFSGRQFSNSRSEMNVSTLELGDSALYLCASSLTGERGYTFGSGTRLTVV.

This clonotype came up many times. This chain links TRBV12-3 or TRBV12-4 with TRBJ2-4; 7 nucleotides match TRBD1. The CDR3 sequence is 16 residues long. J lost 1 base, V lost 6 bases, and 9 bases had no gene match. CDR3 DNA: TGTGCCAGCAGCACCGGGACAGCTTGGGCCAAAAACATTCAGTACTTC. Amino acids: CASSTGTAWAKNIQYF.

Notes on this clonotype: One junction end does not reproduce the germline sequence, and a read error may be involved. This chain connects TRBV29-1 to TRBJ2-5; the D gene could be TRBD1 or TRBD2 (7 bases each). Germline lookup yields CDR1 SQVTM and CDR2 ANQGSEA. This CDR3 has 14 amino acids. Written as DNA, the CDR3 is TGCAGCGTTGGGGGCAGGGGGGGGCAAGAGACCCAGTGCTTC. Translated, it gives CSVGGRGGQETQCF.

This chain connects TRBV20-1 to TRBJ2-7, with D possibly being TRBD1 (7 bases). The V gene's germline CDR1 is DFQATT and CDR2 SNEGSKA (reference sequence). The V and J ends lost 5 bases and 0 bases respectively, with 14 bases between them. The CDR3 is 14 residues long. CDR3 protein: CSAPRGVTSYEQYF. The CDR3 nucleotides are TGCAGTGCTCCCAGGGGGGTCACCTCCTACGAGCAGTACTTC.

The count of this clonotype is one. V gene TRBV28 combines with J gene TRBJ2-7; D gene unclear. The length of the CDR3 is 12 residues. V was shortened by 0 bases and J by 3 bases, with 3 bases between the two germline ends. Germline loops: CDR1 MDHEN, CDR2 SYDVKM. The CDR3 region has the DNA TGTGCCAGCAGTTTATGGAGCTACGAGCAGTACTTC. Translating gives CASSLWSYEQYF.

With respect to this clonotype: Just one base apart from a much larger clone, this may be a read error. The gene calls are TRBV9 and TRBJ1-1, with 8 bases matching TRBD1. Germline CDR1 SGDLS, CDR2 YYNGEE. This CDR3 is 15 amino acids long. This chain's CDR3 is CASSANPGGVTEALF. The CDR3, as DNA: TGTGCCAGTTCCGCTAACCCAGGGGGCGTCACTGAAGCTCTCTTT.

This clonotype was seen only once. The CDR3 is CASSPGMGGGGETQYF. The CDR3 bases are TGTGCCAGCAGCCCGGGGATGGGCGGGGGAGGAGAGACCCAGTACTTC. The V gene is TRBV14, the J gene TRBJ2-5; 7 positions match TRBD2. V lost 4 bases to trimming and J lost 4 bases; unmatched junction nucleotides: 12. This CDR3 has 16 amino acids. Germline CDR1 is SGHDN and CDR2 is FVKESK.

The gene calls are TRBV20-1 and TRBJ1-2; D is undetermined. CDR3 size: 11 residues. The germline V and J ends were trimmed by 5 bases and 8 bases, with 12 bases remaining between them. CDR1 is DFQATT, CDR2 SNEGSKA, per germline (reference sequence). The CDR3 bases are TGCAGTGCTCGACAACCTGGGGGCTACACCTTC. This sequence encodes CSARQPGGYTF.

This clonotype was counted once. V usage is TRBV9 and J usage is TRBJ1-1, with TRBD1 matching 12 bases. With 0 bases clipped from V and 1 base from J, the junction kept 4 bases outside the gene matches. Per germline, CDR1 SGDLS and CDR2 YYNGEE. This CDR3 is built from 17 residues. In DNA, the CDR3 is TGTGCCAGCAGCGTAGTGGGACAGGGGGCGTCGAACACTGAAGCTTTCTTT. This codes for CASSVVGQGASNTEAFF.